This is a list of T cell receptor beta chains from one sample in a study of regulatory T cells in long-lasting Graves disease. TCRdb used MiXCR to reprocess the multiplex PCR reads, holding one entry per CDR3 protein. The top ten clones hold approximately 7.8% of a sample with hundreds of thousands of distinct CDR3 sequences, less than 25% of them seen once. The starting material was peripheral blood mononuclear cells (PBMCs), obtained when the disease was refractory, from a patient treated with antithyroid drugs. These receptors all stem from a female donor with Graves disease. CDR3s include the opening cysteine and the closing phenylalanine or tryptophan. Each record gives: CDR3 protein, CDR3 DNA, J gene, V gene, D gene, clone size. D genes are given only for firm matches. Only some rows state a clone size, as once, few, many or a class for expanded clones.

CDR3 protein: CASSYPPLGNTEAFF; CDR3 DNA: TGTGCCAGCAGTTACCCCCCCCTTGGGAACACTGAAGCTTTCTTT; J gene: TRBJ1-1; V gene: TRBV6-2/TRBV6-3; D gene: -; clone size: -
CDR3 protein: CASSIGRNSNQPQHF; CDR3 DNA: TGTGCCAGTAGTATCGGCAGGAATAGCAATCAGCCCCAGCATTTT; J gene: TRBJ1-5; V gene: TRBV19; D gene: -; clone size: -
CDR3 protein: CATSWASTDTQYF; CDR3 DNA: TGTGCCACCTCTTGGGCTAGCACAGATACGCAGTATTTT; J gene: TRBJ2-3; V gene: TRBV6-1; D gene: -; clone size: -
CDR3 protein: CASSSNAGLSTDTQYF; CDR3 DNA: TGTGCCAGCAGTTCGAATGCGGGACTGAGCACAGATACGCAGTATTTT; J gene: TRBJ2-3; V gene: TRBV28; D gene: -; clone size: -
CDR3 protein: CASSSSTGLPSGANVLTF; CDR3 DNA: TGTGCCAGCAGCTCCTCGACGGGACTCCCATCTGGGGCCAACGTCCTGACTTTC; J gene: TRBJ2-6; V gene: TRBV7-2; D gene: -; clone size: few
CDR3 protein: CASSLIEGLNTEAFF; CDR3 DNA: TGTGCCAGCAGCTTAATTGAGGGGCTGAACACTGAAGCTTTCTTT; J gene: TRBJ1-1; V gene: TRBV7-2; D gene: -; clone size: -
CDR3 protein: CSARTDNYGYTF; CDR3 DNA: TGCAGTGCTAGAACAGATAACTATGGCTACACCTTC; J gene: TRBJ1-2; V gene: TRBV20-1; D gene: -; clone size: many
CDR3 protein: CASRRGAGAFHGYTF; CDR3 DNA: TGTGCCAGCAGGCGCGGGGCGGGGGCATTTCATGGCTACACCTTC; J gene: TRBJ1-2; V gene: TRBV2; D gene: -; clone size: many
CDR3 protein: CASSEADRSYEQYF; CDR3 DNA: TGTGCCAGCAGTGAAGCGGACAGGTCCTACGAGCAGTACTTC; J gene: TRBJ2-7; V gene: TRBV2; D gene: TRBD1; clone size: many
CDR3 protein: CATLTEKETQYF; CDR3 DNA: TGTGCCACCTTGACAGAAAAAGAGACCCAGTACTTC; J gene: TRBJ2-5; V gene: TRBV6-1; D gene: -; clone size: many
CDR3 protein: CASSEGNSGTDTQYF; CDR3 DNA: TGTGCCAGCAGTGAAGGTAATAGCGGCACAGATACGCAGTATTTT; J gene: TRBJ2-3; V gene: TRBV11-2; D gene: -; clone size: -
CDR3 protein: CSVVRANYGYTF; CDR3 DNA: TGCAGCGTTGTCAGGGCTAACTATGGCTACACCTTC; J gene: TRBJ1-2; V gene: TRBV29-1; D gene: -; clone size: many
CDR3 protein: CASSRDRANEQFF; CDR3 DNA: TGTGCCAGCAGCCGCGACAGGGCCAATGAGCAGTTCTTC; J gene: TRBJ2-1; V gene: TRBV7-9; D gene: TRBD1; clone size: few
CDR3 protein: CASSWGVNGEKLFF; CDR3 DNA: TGTGCCAGCAGTTGGGGGGTCAATGGAGAAAAACTGTTTTTT; J gene: TRBJ1-4; V gene: TRBV12-3/TRBV12-4; D gene: -; clone size: many
CDR3 protein: CASSPLRPLPPYEQYF; CDR3 DNA: TGCGCCAGCAGCCCCCTTCGTCCGCTACCCCCCTACGAGCAGTACTTC; J gene: TRBJ2-7; V gene: TRBV5-1; D gene: -; clone size: -
CDR3 protein: CSAHPLGQENTEAFF; CDR3 DNA: TGCAGTGCCCACCCTTTGGGACAGGAGAACACTGAAGCTTTCTTT; J gene: TRBJ1-1; V gene: TRBV20-1; D gene: TRBD1; clone size: many
CDR3 protein: CASSYGRGGTEAFF; CDR3 DNA: TGTGCCAGCAGTTATGGCAGGGGAGGCACTGAAGCTTTCTTT; J gene: TRBJ1-1; V gene: TRBV6-5; D gene: -; clone size: many
CDR3 protein: CASSSTGGEEAFF; CDR3 DNA: TGCGCCAGCAGCTCAACAGGGGGCGAAGAAGCTTTCTTT; J gene: TRBJ1-1; V gene: TRBV5-1; D gene: TRBD1; clone size: few
CDR3 protein: CASSLRSSGGLSSYEQYF; CDR3 DNA: TGTGCCAGCAGCTTAAGGAGTAGCGGGGGCCTTAGCTCCTACGAGCAGTACTTC; J gene: TRBJ2-7; V gene: TRBV7-8; D gene: TRBD2; clone size: few
CDR3 protein: CASSLLQGYYGYTF; CDR3 DNA: TGTGCCAGCAGTTTACTACAGGGCTACTATGGCTACACCTTC; J gene: TRBJ1-2; V gene: TRBV28; D gene: -; clone size: many
CDR3 protein: CASSLRAGNEQFF; CDR3 DNA: TGTGCCAGCAGTTTACGGGCAGGCAATGAGCAGTTCTTC; J gene: TRBJ2-1; V gene: TRBV12-3/TRBV12-4; D gene: -; clone size: many
CDR3 protein: CASSRAAKQAFF; CDR3 DNA: TGTGCCAGCAGTCGGGCAGCCAAACAAGCTTTCTTT; J gene: TRBJ1-1; V gene: TRBV2; D gene: -; clone size: many
CDR3 protein: CASSLHSLEGEQCF; CDR3 DNA: TGTGCCAGCAGTCTCCACTCCCTCGAGGGCGAGCAGTGCTTC; J gene: TRBJ2-7; V gene: TRBV27; D gene: -; clone size: -
CDR3 protein: CASSFVGRTGETQYF; CDR3 DNA: TGTGCCAGCAGTTTTGTAGGAAGAACTGGAGAGACCCAGTACTTC; J gene: TRBJ2-5; V gene: TRBV28; D gene: -; clone size: many
CDR3 protein: CASSRRGRRDQPQHF; CDR3 DNA: TGTGCCAGCAGCCGACGGGGCCGGAGGGATCAGCCCCAGCATTTT; J gene: TRBJ1-5; V gene: TRBV7-8; D gene: -; clone size: many
CDR3 protein: CASSYGLAGLGNEQFF; CDR3 DNA: TGTGCCAGCAGTTACGGACTAGCGGGATTGGGCAATGAGCAGTTCTTC; J gene: TRBJ2-1; V gene: TRBV6-9; D gene: TRBD2; clone size: few
CDR3 protein: CASTLLVGINEKLFF; CDR3 DNA: TGTGCCAGCACCCTATTAGTCGGAATTAATGAAAAACTGTTTTTT; J gene: TRBJ1-4; V gene: TRBV6-2/TRBV6-3; D gene: -; clone size: few
CDR3 protein: CASSLSGRNPYEQYF; CDR3 DNA: TGTGCCAGCAGTTTATCGGGTAGGAACCCCTACGAGCAGTACTTC; J gene: TRBJ2-7; V gene: TRBV27; D gene: -; clone size: -
CDR3 protein: CSATTGDYGYTF; CDR3 DNA: TGCAGCGCGACGACAGGGGACTATGGCTACACCTTC; J gene: TRBJ1-2; V gene: TRBV29-1; D gene: TRBD1; clone size: few
CDR3 protein: CASSGEASPQETQYF; CDR3 DNA: TGTGCCAGCAGTGGTGAGGCTAGCCCCCAAGAGACCCAGTACTTC; J gene: TRBJ2-5; V gene: TRBV2; D gene: -; clone size: many
CDR3 protein: CASSERATSARSYEQYF; CDR3 DNA: TGTGCCAGCAGTGAGCGGGCGACTAGCGCAAGGTCCTACGAGCAGTACTTC; J gene: TRBJ2-7; V gene: TRBV27; D gene: TRBD2; clone size: -
CDR3 protein: CASSLNPGRTYEQYF; CDR3 DNA: TGTGCCAGCAGCTTAAATCCTGGGCGGACCTACGAGCAGTACTTC; J gene: TRBJ2-7; V gene: TRBV7-9; D gene: -; clone size: -
CDR3 protein: CASRGLAVDSYNEQFF; CDR3 DNA: TGTGCCAGCAGGGGACTAGCGGTTGACTCCTACAATGAGCAGTTCTTC; J gene: TRBJ2-1; V gene: TRBV12-3/TRBV12-4; D gene: TRBD2; clone size: -
CDR3 protein: CASSLAWGVERATNEKLFF; CDR3 DNA: TGTGCCAGCAGCTTAGCATGGGGGGTTGAGCGGGCAACTAATGAAAAACTGTTTTTT; J gene: TRBJ1-4; V gene: TRBV7-8; D gene: -; clone size: -
CDR3 protein: CASITPGSSYEQYF; CDR3 DNA: TGTGCCAGCATTACCCCCGGGAGCTCCTACGAGCAGTACTTC; J gene: TRBJ2-7; V gene: TRBV6-1; D gene: -; clone size: many
CDR3 protein: CASSRVNQETQYF; CDR3 DNA: TGTGCCAGCAGCAGAGTCAACCAAGAGACCCAGTACTTC; J gene: TRBJ2-5; V gene: TRBV2; D gene: -; clone size: many
CDR3 protein: CASGLQGADEQYF; CDR3 DNA: TGTGCCAGCGGACTACAGGGGGCCGACGAGCAGTACTTC; J gene: TRBJ2-7; V gene: TRBV27; D gene: TRBD1; clone size: few
CDR3 protein: CASDKGTGSGANVLTF; CDR3 DNA: TGTGCCAGCGACAAGGGAACGGGCTCTGGGGCCAACGTCCTGACTTTC; J gene: TRBJ2-6; V gene: TRBV6-1; D gene: -; clone size: many
CDR3 protein: CASFTRDGFLYF; CDR3 DNA: TGTGCCAGTTTCACCCGGGACGGTTTTTTGTACTTC; J gene: TRBJ2-7; V gene: TRBV18; D gene: -; clone size: -
CDR3 protein: CASSLVRQGARNEQFF; CDR3 DNA: TGCGCCAGCAGCTTGGTAAGACAGGGGGCGCGAAATGAGCAGTTCTTC; J gene: TRBJ2-1; V gene: TRBV5-1; D gene: TRBD1; clone size: few
CDR3 protein: CASSVGRAGEQYF; CDR3 DNA: TGTGCCAGCAGTGTTGGCAGGGCGGGTGAGCAGTACTTC; J gene: TRBJ2-7; V gene: TRBV25-1; D gene: -; clone size: few
CDR3 protein: CASSEPGLGNQPQHF; CDR3 DNA: TGTGCCAGCAGTGAACCGGGCTTGGGCAATCAGCCCCAGCATTTT; J gene: TRBJ1-5; V gene: TRBV6-1; D gene: -; clone size: many
CDR3 protein: CASRGDRSSYNEQFF; CDR3 DNA: TGTGCCAGCAGGGGGGACAGGAGCTCCTACAATGAGCAGTTCTTC; J gene: TRBJ2-1; V gene: TRBV12-3/TRBV12-4; D gene: TRBD1; clone size: -